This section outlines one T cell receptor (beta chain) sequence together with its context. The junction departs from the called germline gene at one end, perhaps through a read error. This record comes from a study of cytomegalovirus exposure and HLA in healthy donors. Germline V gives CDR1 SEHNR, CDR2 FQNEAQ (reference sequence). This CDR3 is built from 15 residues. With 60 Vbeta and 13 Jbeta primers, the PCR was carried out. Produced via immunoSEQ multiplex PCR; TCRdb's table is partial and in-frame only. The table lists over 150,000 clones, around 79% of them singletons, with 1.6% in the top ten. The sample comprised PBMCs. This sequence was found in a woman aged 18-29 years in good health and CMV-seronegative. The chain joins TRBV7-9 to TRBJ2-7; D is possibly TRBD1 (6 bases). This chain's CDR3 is CASSRDKDGAYERYF. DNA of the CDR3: TGTGCCAGCTCAAGGGACAAGGACGGAGCCTACGAGCGGTACTTC.